Listed below are T cell receptor beta chains from one sample, sequenced in a study of OX40 agonist ivuxolimab in advanced cancers. Produced via immunoSEQ multiplex PCR; TCRdb's table is partial and in-frame only. The sample lists some 50,000 clones, 85% to 90% occurring once. The input for sequencing was CD4+ or CD8+ T cells sorted from blood, taken in a trial of the OX40 agonist ivuxolimab. All receptors derive from an adult with an advanced solid tumor such as melanoma, head and neck, liver or kidney cancer. Each CDR3 is given with its conserved first and last residue. D genes are given only for firm matches. The size field is filled for only some rows; it gives once, few, many or a size class.

>NA|TRBJ2-2|TRBV7-6|NA
CASSPGGATTGELFF
TGTGCCAGCAGCCCTGGGGGGGCTACTACCGGGGAGCTGTTTTTT
>TRBD2|TRBJ2-7|TRBV5-6|NA
CASSLPSGITYEQYF
TGTGCCAGCAGCTTGCCTAGCGGGATTACCTACGAGCAGTACTTC
>NA|TRBJ2-7|TRBV7-9|NA
CASTIGAIPDEQYF
TGTGCCAGCACCATCGGGGCGATCCCCGACGAGCAGTACTTC
>NA|TRBJ2-5|TRBV11-2|NA
CASSLNQDFGYF
TGTGCCAGCAGCTTAAATCAGGACTTCGGGTACTTC
>NA|TRBJ1-1|TRBV7-6|NA
CASSLVQNTEAFF
TGTGCCAGCAGCTTAGTCCAGAACACTGAAGCTTTCTTT
>NA|TRBJ2-7|TRBV4-2|once
CASSQDTDTYEQYF
TGTGCCAGCAGCCAAGATACTGACACCTACGAGCAGTACTTC
>TRBD1|TRBJ1-2|TRBV29-1|NA
CSVQGANYGYTF
TGCAGCGTACAGGGGGCTAACTATGGCTACACCTTC
>TRBD1|TRBJ1-6|TRBV5-6|few
CASSRDRGRPF
TGTGCCAGCAGCAGAGACAGGGGCCGCCCCTTT
>NA|TRBJ1-1|TRBV5-6|once
CASSLWENTEAFF
TGTGCCAGCAGCTTGTGGGAGAACACTGAAGCTTTCTTT
>TRBD2|TRBJ2-7|TRBV6-1|NA
CASRPAGGYEQYF
TGTGCCAGCAGACCAGCGGGGGGATACGAGCAGTACTTC
>TRBD1|TRBJ1-1|TRBV9|NA
CASSVGRQGAVAFF
TGTGCCAGCAGCGTAGGCCGACAGGGGGCCGTAGCTTTCTTT
>NA|TRBJ1-3|TRBV21-1|few
CASSPMDRGNWSGNTIYF
TGTGCCAGCAGCCCAATGGACAGGGGAAATTGGTCTGGAAACACCATATATTTT
>NA|TRBJ1-4|TRBV4-1|few
CASSKSGPGFEKLFF
TGCGCCAGCAGCAAGTCGGGACCCGGATTTGAAAAACTGTTTTTT
>NA|TRBJ2-7|TRBV11-3|NA
CASSPRVGRGEQYF
TGTGCCAGCAGCCCCCGAGTGGGTAGAGGCGAGCAGTACTTC
>TRBD1|TRBJ1-4|TRBV7-9|NA
CASSLQGADEKLFF
TGTGCCAGCAGCCTGCAGGGGGCGGATGAAAAACTGTTTTTT
>TRBD2|TRBJ2-2|TRBV5-1|NA
CASSLETSGKTGELFF
TGCGCCAGCAGCTTGGAAACTAGCGGGAAGACCGGGGAGCTGTTTTTT